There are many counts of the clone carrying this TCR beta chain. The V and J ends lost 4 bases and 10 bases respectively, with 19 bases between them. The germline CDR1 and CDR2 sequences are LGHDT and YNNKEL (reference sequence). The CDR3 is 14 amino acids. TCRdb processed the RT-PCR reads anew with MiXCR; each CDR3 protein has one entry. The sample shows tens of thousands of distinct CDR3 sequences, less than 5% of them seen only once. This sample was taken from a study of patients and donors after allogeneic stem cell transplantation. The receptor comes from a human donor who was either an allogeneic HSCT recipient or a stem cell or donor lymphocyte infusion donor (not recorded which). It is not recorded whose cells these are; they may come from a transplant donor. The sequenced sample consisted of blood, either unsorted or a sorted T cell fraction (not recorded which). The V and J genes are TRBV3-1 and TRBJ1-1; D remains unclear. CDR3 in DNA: TGTGCCAGCAGCCCAACCAGCCGGGCTGCTCGAGCTTTCTTT. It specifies CASSPTSRAARAFF.